Listed below are T cell receptor beta chains from one sample, sequenced in a study of post-analysis software for immune sequencing data. TCRdb analysed the PCR reads with MiXCR anew, one entry per CDR3 protein. The profile shows approximately 630,000 distinct CDR3 sequences, around 64% of them singletons. The material sequenced was blood. These receptors were obtained from a girl aged 2-10 years with multiple sclerosis. The conserved cysteine and the conserved F or W are not part of the CDR3 here.

>TRBJ2-3|TRBV5-1
ASHGTGRTDTQY
>TRBJ2-1|TRBV12-3/TRBV12-4
ASSLGLAGVDEQF
>TRBJ2-5|TRBV24-1
AASEPRTDQETQY
>TRBJ1-5|TRBV20-1
SARDPGGGYSNQPQH
>TRBJ2-1|TRBV4-3
ASSQESSPGGEQF
>TRBJ1-2|TRBV20-1
SARGPLGQNHGYT
>TRBJ1-2|TRBV6-1
ASSGMPGQGYGYT
>TRBJ2-1|TRBV27
ASSFWGLAGGGEQF
>TRBJ2-1|TRBV7-9
ASSRDGYNEQF
>TRBJ2-1|TRBV6-6
ASSYINEQF
>TRBJ2-1|TRBV5-1
ASSTGMSGGAYNEQF
>NA|TRBV12-3/TRBV12-4
ASSQQGDSNEQY
>TRBJ1-2|TRBV12-3/TRBV12-4
ASARSASSSYGYT
>TRBJ1-1|TRBV7-9
ASSLSTTNTEAF
>TRBJ2-3|TRBV20-1
SARDWEFTDTQY
>TRBJ1-6|TRBV7-3
ASSLNSNSPLH
>TRBJ1-2|TRBV6-5
ASSSQHGLRYGYT
>TRBJ2-1|TRBV11-2
ASSLVVSEQF
>TRBJ2-3|TRBV7-6
ASSLSANPDTQY
>TRBJ1-2|TRBV10-3
AISQAGQGGGYT
>TRBJ2-5|TRBV24-1
ATSDFESMVETQY
>TRBJ2-1|TRBV7-8
ASSLSMDRPYEQF
>TRBJ2-1|TRBV5-4
ASMGAENYNEQF
>TRBJ1-1|TRBV29-1
SVEDLQRGEAF
>TRBJ2-1|TRBV25-1
ASSELIASGGYNEQF
>TRBJ1-6|TRBV7-8
ASSITVWNSPLH
>TRBJ2-3|TRBV5-1
ASSAAGTTDTQY
>TRBJ2-3|TRBV10-2
ASKASGDTQY
>TRBJ2-3|TRBV7-3
ASSLSPPGSGRAGDTQY
>TRBJ2-7|TRBV12-3/TRBV12-4
ASSRQGKPYEQY
>TRBJ1-2|TRBV7-9
ASSLERIGYT
>NA|TRBV24-1
ATGDKQETQY
>TRBJ2-5|TRBV20-1
SAPGDRQETQY
>TRBJ2-1|TRBV10-3
AISGDEVVNEQF
>TRBJ1-5|TRBV6-1
ASSDVWDRNQPQH
>TRBJ2-1|TRBV29-1
SVETVWTGFLAGQAYNEQF
>TRBJ2-5|TRBV7-9
ASSSPDREEETQY
>TRBJ2-4|TRBV14
ASSQAMGQGKNIQY
>TRBJ2-4|TRBV7-9
ASSLTTGDPLAKNIQY
>TRBJ2-5|TRBV6-5
ASSYGGEFGGQETQY
>TRBJ2-5|TRBV5-1
ASSSMIDRAQETQY
>TRBJ2-5|TRBV18
ASSPLGGGAVETQY
>TRBJ2-6|TRBV4-3
ASSQNDRAGANVLT
>TRBJ1-5|TRBV6-6
ASVERTDQPQH
>NA|TRBV18
ASSPAGQGADEQY
>TRBJ2-1|TRBV20-1
SARGRAGGSLGDEQF
>TRBJ1-1|TRBV20-1
SARRTGFETEAF
>TRBJ2-3|TRBV6-4
ASSDSTGKGTDTQY
>TRBJ2-1|TRBV12-3/TRBV12-4
ASGGLTNEQF
>TRBJ2-3|TRBV20-1
SARGLRSRPQRDTQY